These T cell receptor beta chains were read from a single sample in a study of T cell responses to AZD1222 COVID-19 vaccine. Clones were sequenced by immunoSEQ multiplex PCR, and TCRdb holds only the in-frame ones, with some missing. The sample lists roughly 100,000 clones, approximately 92% occurring once. The sample consisted of peripheral blood, taken on day 0 of AZD1222 vaccination. All receptors derive from an adult in good health. The CDR3 runs from the conserved cysteine through the conserved F or W.

v_call | cdr3_aa
TRBV11-3 | CASSLVQGGNGYTF
TRBV30 | CAWSQGQTGNTIYF
TRBV27 | CASKGTGSFTEAFF
TRBV5-1 | CASSPKITGDGGELFF
TRBV9 | CASSDRISYNEQFF
TRBV12-1 | CASSPTGTDTIYF
TRBV7-2 | CASGLAGGEDTQYF
TRBV12-3/TRBV12-4 | CASQPTQGQPQHF
TRBV29-1 | CSVEGGGGAAFSYEQYF
TRBV5-6 | CASSSGQTNEKLFF
TRBV19 | CASTPGRGTYGYTF
TRBV3-1/TRBV3-2 | CASSQETHEQYF
TRBV21-1 | CASSRPPGAPKRYEQYF
TRBV6-5 | CASSYLLGRDGELFF
TRBV6-5 | CASSYLLGYGYTF
TRBV5-1 | CASSPLGTGSSYEQYF
TRBV9 | CASSVLGTGNTIYF
TRBV27 | CASSFRAGGGYTF
TRBV5-6 | CASSLAPGLAGDEQYF
TRBV7-2 | CASSFGIMNTEAFF
TRBV19 | CASSRLPGGTGLNTGELFF
TRBV10-3 | CAISGDRGDYGYTF
TRBV30 | CAWKLGQGGEKLFF
TRBV10-3 | CAATSETTGELFF
TRBV7-2 | CASSLREAGGMHF
TRBV5-6 | CASSWGPSEKLFF
TRBV5-6 | CASSDPGGVNTGELFF
TRBV5-1 | CASSRTVTYGYTF
TRBV11-3 | CASRLAGGGELFF
TRBV27 | CASSLRVAGVYNEQFF
TRBV7-3 | CASSPMAHPRGRRDTEAFF
TRBV9 | CASSGTVNTGELFF
TRBV28 | CASSVTGDGYTF
TRBV20-1 | CSAQYNEQFF
TRBV20-1 | CSASEANYGYTF
TRBV5-1 | CASSSPAGGPGEQFF
TRBV6-5 | CASSYSQGATEAFF
TRBV9 | CASSPGTHGQFF
TRBV18 | CASSPQTGSLGQSDQPQHF
TRBV5-1 | CASSLAVGSNYGYTF
TRBV10-3 | CATTQGQKTYEQYF
TRBV7-2 | CASSPRLGDTGELFF
TRBV9 | CASSVAVGRTGNTIYF
TRBV13 | CASSPGGAQPQHF
TRBV6-5 | CASSPGTRAFF
TRBV19 | CASSDRGPSDYGYTF
TRBV9 | CASSVSGSSYNEQFF
TRBV7-2 | CASSQLAGVLHEQYF
TRBV7-9 | CASSPGTGRADEKLFF
TRBV29-1 | CSASGGFYGYTF
TRBV5-1 | CASSLARIQGLGYTF
TRBV27 | CASSFRGRDYGYTF
TRBV5-1 | CASSLNRLAGGTDTQYF